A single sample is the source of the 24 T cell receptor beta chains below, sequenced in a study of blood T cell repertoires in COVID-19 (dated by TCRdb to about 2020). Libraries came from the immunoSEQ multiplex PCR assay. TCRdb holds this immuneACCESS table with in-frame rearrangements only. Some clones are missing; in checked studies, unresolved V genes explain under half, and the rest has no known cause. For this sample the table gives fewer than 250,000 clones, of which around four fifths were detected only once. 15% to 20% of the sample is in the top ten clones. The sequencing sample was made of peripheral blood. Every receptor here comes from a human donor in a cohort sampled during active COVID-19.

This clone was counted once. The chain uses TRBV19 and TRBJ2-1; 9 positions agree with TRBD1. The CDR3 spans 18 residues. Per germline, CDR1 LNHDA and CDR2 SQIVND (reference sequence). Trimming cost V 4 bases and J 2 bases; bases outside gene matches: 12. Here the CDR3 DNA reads TGTGCCAGTAGTACGGGACAGGGTCCCGGGGTCCCCTACAATGAGCAGTTCTTC. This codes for CASSTGQGPGVPYNEQFF.

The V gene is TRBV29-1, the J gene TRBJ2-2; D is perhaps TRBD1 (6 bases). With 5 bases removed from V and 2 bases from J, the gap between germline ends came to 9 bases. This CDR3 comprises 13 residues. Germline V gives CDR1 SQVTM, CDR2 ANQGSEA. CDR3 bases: TGCAGCGTTCAGGACAGAAACACCGGGGAGCTGTTTTTT. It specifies CSVQDRNTGELFF.

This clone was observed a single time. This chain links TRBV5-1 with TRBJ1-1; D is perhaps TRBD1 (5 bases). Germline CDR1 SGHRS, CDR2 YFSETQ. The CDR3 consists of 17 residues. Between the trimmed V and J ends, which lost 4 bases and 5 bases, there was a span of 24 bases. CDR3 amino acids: CASSHVLRTRGDTEAFF. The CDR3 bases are TGCGCCAGCAGCCATGTGTTGAGGACAAGGGGTGATACTGAAGCTTTCTTT.

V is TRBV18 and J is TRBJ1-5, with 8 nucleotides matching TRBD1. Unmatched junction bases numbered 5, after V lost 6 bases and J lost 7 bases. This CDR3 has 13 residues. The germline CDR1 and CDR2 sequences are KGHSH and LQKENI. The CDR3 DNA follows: TGTGCCAGCTCTCCCCAGGGGGCCCAGCCCCAGCATTTT. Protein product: CASSPQGAQPQHF.

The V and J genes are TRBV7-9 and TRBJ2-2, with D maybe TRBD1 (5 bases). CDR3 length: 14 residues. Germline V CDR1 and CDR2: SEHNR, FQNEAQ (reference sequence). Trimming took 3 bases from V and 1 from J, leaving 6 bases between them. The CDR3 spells CASSFGQNTGELFF. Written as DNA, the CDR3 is TGTGCCAGCAGCTTTGGACAGAACACCGGGGAGCTGTTTTTT. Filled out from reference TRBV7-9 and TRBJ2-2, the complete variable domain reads DTGVSQNPRHKITKRGQNVTFRCDPISEHNRLYWYRQTLGQGPEFLTYFQNEAQLEKSRLLSDRFSAERPKGSFSTLEIQRTEQGDSAMYLCASSFGQNTGELFFGEGSRLTVL.

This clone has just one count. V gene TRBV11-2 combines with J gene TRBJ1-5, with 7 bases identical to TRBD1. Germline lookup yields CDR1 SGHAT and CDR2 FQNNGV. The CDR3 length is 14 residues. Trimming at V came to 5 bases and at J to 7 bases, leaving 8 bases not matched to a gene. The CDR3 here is CASSLGGGGQPQHF. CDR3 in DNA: TGTGCCAGCAGCCTAGGAGGAGGGGGCCAGCCCCAGCATTTT.

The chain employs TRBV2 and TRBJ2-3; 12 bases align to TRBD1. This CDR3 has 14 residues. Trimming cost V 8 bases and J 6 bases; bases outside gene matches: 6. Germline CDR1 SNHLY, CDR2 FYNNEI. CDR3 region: CASWDRGRRDTQYF. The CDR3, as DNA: TGTGCCAGCTGGGACAGGGGGCGCCGTGATACGCAGTATTTT.

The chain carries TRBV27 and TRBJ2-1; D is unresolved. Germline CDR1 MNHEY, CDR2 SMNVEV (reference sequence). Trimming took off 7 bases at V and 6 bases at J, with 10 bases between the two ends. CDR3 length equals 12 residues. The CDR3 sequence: CASNSRGNEQFF. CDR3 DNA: TGTGCCAGCAATTCTCGAGGCAATGAGCAGTTCTTC.

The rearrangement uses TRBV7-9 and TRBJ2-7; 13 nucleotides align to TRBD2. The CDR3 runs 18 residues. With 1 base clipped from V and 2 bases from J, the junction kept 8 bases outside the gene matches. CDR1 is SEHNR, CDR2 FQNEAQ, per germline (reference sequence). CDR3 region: CASSLGGLAGLRPYEQYF. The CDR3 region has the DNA TGTGCCAGCAGCTTAGGGGGACTAGCGGGACTCCGGCCCTACGAGCAGTACTTC.

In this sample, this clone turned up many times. Here the CDR3 reads CASRLAPNYEQYF. As DNA, the CDR3 is TGTGCCAGCCGCCTAGCGCCTAACTACGAGCAGTACTTC. The V call is TRBV6-6, the J call TRBJ2-7; D may be TRBD2 (6 bases). Trimming removed 8 bases at V and 3 bases at J, with 14 bases between. The CDR3 has 13 residues. From germline, CDR1 is MNHNY and CDR2 SVGAGI (reference sequence).

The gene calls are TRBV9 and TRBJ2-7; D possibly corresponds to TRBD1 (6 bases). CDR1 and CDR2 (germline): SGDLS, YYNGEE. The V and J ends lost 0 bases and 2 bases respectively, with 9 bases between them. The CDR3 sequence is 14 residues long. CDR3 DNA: TGTGCCAGCAGCGTAGAGGACAGACCCTACGAGCAGTACTTC. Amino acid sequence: CASSVEDRPYEQYF.

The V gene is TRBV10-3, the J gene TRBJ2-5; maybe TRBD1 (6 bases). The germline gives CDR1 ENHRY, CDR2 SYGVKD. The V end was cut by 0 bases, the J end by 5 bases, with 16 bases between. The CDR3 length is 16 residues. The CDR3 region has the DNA TGTGCCATCAGTGAGTCCGCAGGGGCTGGAATGGAGACCCAGTACTTC. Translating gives CAISESAGAGMETQYF.

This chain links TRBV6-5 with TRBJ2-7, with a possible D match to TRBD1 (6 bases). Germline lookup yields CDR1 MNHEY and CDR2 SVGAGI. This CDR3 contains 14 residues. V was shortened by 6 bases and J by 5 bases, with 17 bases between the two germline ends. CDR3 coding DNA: TGTGCCAGCAGGGGGGATCAAACAGGGAACGAGCAGTACGTC. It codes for CASRGDQTGNEQYV.

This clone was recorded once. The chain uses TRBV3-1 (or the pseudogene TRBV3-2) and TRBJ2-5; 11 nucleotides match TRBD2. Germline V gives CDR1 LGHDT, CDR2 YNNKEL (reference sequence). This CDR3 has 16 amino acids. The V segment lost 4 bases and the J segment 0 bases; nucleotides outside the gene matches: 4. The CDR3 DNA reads TGTGCCAGCAGCCCACTAGCGGGGGCCAACCAAGAGACCCAGTACTTC. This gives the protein CASSPLAGANQETQYF.

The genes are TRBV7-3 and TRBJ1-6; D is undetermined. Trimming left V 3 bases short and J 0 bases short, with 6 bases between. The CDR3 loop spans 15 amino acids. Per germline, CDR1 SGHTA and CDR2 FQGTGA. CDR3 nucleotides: TGTGCCAGCAGCTTGGGGAGCTCCTATAATTCACCCCTCCACTTT. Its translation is CASSLGSSYNSPLHF.

The CDR3 DNA is TGTGCCAGCCTTGGACAGGGCTATGGCTACACCTTC. This codes for CASLGQGYGYTF. The genes are TRBV25-1 and TRBJ1-2; 8 bases align to TRBD1. The CDR3 length is 12 residues. Germline V gene sequence: CDR1 MGHDK, CDR2 SYGVNS. The junction had 3 bases not matched to a gene; V was cut back by 8 bases and J by 4 bases.

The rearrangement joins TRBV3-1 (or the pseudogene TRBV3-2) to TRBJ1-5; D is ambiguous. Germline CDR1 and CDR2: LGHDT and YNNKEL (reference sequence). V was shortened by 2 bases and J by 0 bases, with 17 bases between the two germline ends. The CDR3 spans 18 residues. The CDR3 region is CASSQWLPGVDSNQPQHF. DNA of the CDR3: TGTGCCAGCAGCCAATGGTTACCCGGGGTTGATAGCAATCAGCCCCAGCATTTT.

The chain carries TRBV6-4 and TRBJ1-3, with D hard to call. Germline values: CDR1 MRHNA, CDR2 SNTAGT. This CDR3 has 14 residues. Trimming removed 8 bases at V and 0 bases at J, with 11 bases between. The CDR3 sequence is CASLPRLSGNTIYF. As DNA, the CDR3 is TGTGCCAGCCTCCCGAGGCTCTCTGGAAACACCATATATTTT.

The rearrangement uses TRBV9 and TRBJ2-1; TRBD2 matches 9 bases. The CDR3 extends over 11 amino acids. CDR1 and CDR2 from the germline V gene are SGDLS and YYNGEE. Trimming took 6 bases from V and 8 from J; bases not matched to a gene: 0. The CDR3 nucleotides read TGTGCCAGCACTAGCGGGGATGAGCAGTTCTTC. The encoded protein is CASTSGDEQFF.

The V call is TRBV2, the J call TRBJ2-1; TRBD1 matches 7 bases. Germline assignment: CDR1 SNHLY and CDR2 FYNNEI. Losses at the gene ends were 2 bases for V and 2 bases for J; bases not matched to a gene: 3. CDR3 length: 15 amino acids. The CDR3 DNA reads TGTGCCAGCAGTGAAAGACAGGGACCCTACAATGAGCAGTTCTTC. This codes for CASSERQGPYNEQFF.

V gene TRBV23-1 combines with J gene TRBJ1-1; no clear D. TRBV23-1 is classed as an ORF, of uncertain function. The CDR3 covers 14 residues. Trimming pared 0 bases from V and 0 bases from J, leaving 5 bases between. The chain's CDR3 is CASSQSAVNTEAFF. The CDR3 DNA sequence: TGCGCCAGCAGTCAATCGGCAGTGAACACTGAAGCTTTCTTT.

The DNA of the CDR3 is TGTGCCAGCAGACTAGCGGGTCCGAACTCCTACGAGCAGTACTTC. Translated, it gives CASRLAGPNSYEQYF. The V call is TRBV11-2, the J call TRBJ2-7, with 9 nucleotides matching TRBD2. From germline, CDR1 is SGHAT and CDR2 FQNNGV. The CDR3 sequence is 15 residues long. After removal of 6 bases from V and 0 bases from J, the junction contained 6 bases not matched to a gene.

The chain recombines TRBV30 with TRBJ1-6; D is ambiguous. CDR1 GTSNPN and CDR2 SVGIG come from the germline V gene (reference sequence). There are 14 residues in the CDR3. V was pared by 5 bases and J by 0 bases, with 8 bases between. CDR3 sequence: CAWSRSSYNSPLHF. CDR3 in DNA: TGTGCCTGGTCGAGGAGCTCCTATAATTCACCCCTCCACTTT.

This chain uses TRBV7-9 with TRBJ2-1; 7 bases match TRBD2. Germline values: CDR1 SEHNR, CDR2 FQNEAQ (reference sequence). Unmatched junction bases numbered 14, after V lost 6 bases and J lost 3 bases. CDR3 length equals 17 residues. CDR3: CASSQPPGGANYNEQFF. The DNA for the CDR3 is TGTGCCAGCAGTCAACCCCCGGGGGGAGCCAACTACAATGAGCAGTTCTTC. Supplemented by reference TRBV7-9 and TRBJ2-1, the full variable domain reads DTGVSQNPRHKITKRGQNVTFRCDPISEHNRLYWYRQTLGQGPEFLTYFQNEAQLEKSRLLSDRFSAERPKGSFSTLEIQRTEQGDSAMYLCASSQPPGGANYNEQFFGPGTRLTVL.